A selection of T cell receptor beta chains follows, all from one sample in a study of CD8 T cells in Susac syndrome. MiXCR, run by TCRdb on the immunoSEQ multiplex PCR reads, gives a single entry per CDR3 protein. The repertoire consists of 200,000 to 250,000 distinct CDR3 sequences, with about 94% occurring once and the leading ten covering 0.15%. Material for sequencing was CD4+ T cells from PBMCs. The receptor source for this set is a human donor with Susac syndrome. CDR3s include the opening cysteine and the closing phenylalanine or tryptophan. The D gene is left open where the match is weak. For some rows the clone size is stated as once, few or many, or as a class when expanded; others skip it.

size,V,J,D,length,CDR3,DNA
.,TRBV5-4,TRBJ1-2,TRBD1,17,CASSSGTGQPMNYGYTF,TGTGCCAGCAGCAGTGGGACAGGGCAACCGATGAACTATGGCTACACCTTC
.,TRBV6-5,TRBJ2-5,.,13,CASSRPGQETQYF,TGTGCCAGCAGTCGCCCGGGCCAAGAGACCCAGTACTTC
.,TRBV6-5,TRBJ1-2,TRBD1,13,CASSLGQVYGYTF,TGTGCCAGCAGTTTGGGACAGGTCTATGGCTACACCTTC
.,TRBV20-1,TRBJ1-5,TRBD1,15,CSATLGGRSNQPQHF,TGCAGTGCTACTCTAGGGGGCCGAAGCAATCAGCCCCAGCATTTT
few,TRBV3-1,TRBJ2-1,.,12,CASSRTYNEQFF,TGTGCCAGCAGCCGGACTTACAATGAGCAGTTCTTC
.,TRBV27,TRBJ1-5,.,17,CASSHQWGGDSNQPQHF,TGTGCCAGCAGCCATCAGTGGGGGGGGGATAGCAATCAGCCCCAGCATTTT
.,TRBV25-1,TRBJ1-5,.,14,CASSEGGVEEPQHF,TGTGCCAGCAGTGAGGGCGGGGTGGAAGAGCCCCAGCATTTT
.,TRBV7-3,TRBJ2-2,TRBD2,19,CASSPGLAGASGYTGELFF,TGTGCCAGCAGCCCAGGACTAGCGGGGGCTTCCGGGTACACCGGGGAGCTGTTTTTT
.,TRBV4-3,TRBJ2-4,.,17,CASSQDPRRGLKNIQYF,TGCGCCAGCAGCCAAGATCCCCGGCGGGGCCTCAAAAACATTCAGTACTTC
few,TRBV19,TRBJ1-1,.,13,CASSDSLNTEAFF,TGTGCCAGTAGTGACAGTTTGAACACTGAAGCTTTCTTT
.,TRBV12-3/TRBV12-4,TRBJ1-2,.,14,CASSRQTLLGGYTF,TGTGCCAGCAGCCGACAGACCTTATTGGGCGGCTACACCTTC
.,TRBV2,TRBJ2-7,TRBD1,13,CASSQGAAYEQYF,TGTGCCAGCAGTCAGGGGGCTGCCTACGAGCAGTACTTC
.,TRBV6-5,TRBJ1-2,.,13,CASSPRRTYGYTF,TGTGCCAGCAGTCCGAGGAGGACCTATGGCTACACCTTC
.,TRBV20-1,TRBJ2-1,.,15,CSATPPGSAYNEQFF,TGCAGTGCTACCCCTCCCGGGAGCGCCTACAATGAGCAGTTCTTC
.,TRBV20-1,TRBJ1-2,TRBD1,16,CSAQATGTLANYGYTF,TGCAGTGCCCAGGCGACAGGGACGTTAGCTAACTATGGCTACACCTTC
.,TRBV19,TRBJ2-1,.,12,CASSIVNNEQFF,TGTGCCAGTAGTATAGTAAACAATGAGCAGTTCTTC
few,TRBV4-2,TRBJ1-6,TRBD1,16,CASSQDPGGVNSPLHF,TGTGCCAGCAGCCAAGATCCAGGGGGGGTCAATTCACCCCTCCACTTT
.,TRBV13,TRBJ2-7,.,16,CASSLVHGTVSYEQYF,TGTGCCAGCAGCTTGGTTCACGGGACGGTATCCTACGAGCAGTACTTC
.,TRBV12-3/TRBV12-4,TRBJ2-3,.,14,CASSRPSGTDTQYF,TGTGCCAGCAGCCGGCCCAGCGGCACAGATACGCAGTATTTT
once,TRBV5-1,TRBJ2-1,.,14,CASSLAGFYNEQFF,TGCGCCAGCAGCTTGGCGGGGTTTTACAATGAGCAGTTCTTC
.,TRBV7-2,TRBJ2-3,TRBD1,15,CASSSGGLGTDTQYF,TGTGCCAGCAGCTCAGGGGGTTTAGGCACAGATACGCAGTATTTT
.,TRBV25-1,TRBJ1-2,.,14,CASSSTPDRAGYTF,TGTGCCAGCAGTTCTACCCCAGACCGCGCTGGCTACACCTTC
.,TRBV29-1,TRBJ1-5,.,14,CSVRGGNSNQPQHF,TGCAGCGTTCGAGGGGGGAATAGCAATCAGCCCCAGCATTTT
.,TRBV9,TRBJ2-1,TRBD1,14,CASSAGTGTNEQFF,TGTGCCAGCAGCGCTGGGACAGGAACCAATGAGCAGTTCTTC
.,TRBV7-6,TRBJ2-5,TRBD2,14,CASSSGGGQETQYF,TGTGCCAGCAGTTCCGGGGGAGGGCAAGAGACCCAGTACTTC